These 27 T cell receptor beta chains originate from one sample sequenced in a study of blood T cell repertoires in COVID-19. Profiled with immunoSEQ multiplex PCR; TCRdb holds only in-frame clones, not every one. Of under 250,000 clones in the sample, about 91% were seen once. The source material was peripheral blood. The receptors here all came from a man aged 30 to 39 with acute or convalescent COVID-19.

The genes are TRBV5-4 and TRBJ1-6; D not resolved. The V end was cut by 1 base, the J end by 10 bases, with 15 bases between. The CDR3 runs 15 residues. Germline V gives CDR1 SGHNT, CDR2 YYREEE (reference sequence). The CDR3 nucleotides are TGTGCCAGCAGCTTGAGTGCGACAACGGGATCACCCCTCCACTTT. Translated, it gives CASSLSATTGSPLHF.

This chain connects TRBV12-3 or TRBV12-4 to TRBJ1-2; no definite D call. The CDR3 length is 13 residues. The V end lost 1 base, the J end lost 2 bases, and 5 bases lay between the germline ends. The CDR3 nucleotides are TGTGCCAGCAGTTTAGGGCAGAACTATGGCTACACCTTC. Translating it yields CASSLGQNYGYTF.

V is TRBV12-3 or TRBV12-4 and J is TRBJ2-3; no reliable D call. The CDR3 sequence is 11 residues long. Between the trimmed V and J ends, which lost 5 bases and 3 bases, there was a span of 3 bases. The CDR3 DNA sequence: TGTGCCAGCAGTCGGACAGATACGCAGTATTTT. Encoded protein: CASSRTDTQYF.

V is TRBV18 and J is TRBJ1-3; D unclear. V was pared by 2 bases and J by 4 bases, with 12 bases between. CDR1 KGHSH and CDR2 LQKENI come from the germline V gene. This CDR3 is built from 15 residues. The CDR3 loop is CASSPSTGYGNTIYF. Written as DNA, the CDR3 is TGTGCCAGCTCACCATCCACGGGTTACGGAAACACCATATATTTT.

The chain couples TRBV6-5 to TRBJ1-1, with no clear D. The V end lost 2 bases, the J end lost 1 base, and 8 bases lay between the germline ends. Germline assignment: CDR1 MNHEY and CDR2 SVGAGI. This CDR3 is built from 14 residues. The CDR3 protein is CASSYTTGNTEAFF. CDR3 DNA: TGTGCCAGCAGTTACACCACCGGGAACACTGAAGCTTTCTTT.

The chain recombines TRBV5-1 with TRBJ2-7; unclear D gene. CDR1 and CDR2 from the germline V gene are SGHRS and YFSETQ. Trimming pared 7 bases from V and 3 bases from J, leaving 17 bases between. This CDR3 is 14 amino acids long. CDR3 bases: TGCGCCAGCGGGTATATGGAGAGCTACTACGAGCAGTACTTC. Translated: CASGYMESYYEQYF.

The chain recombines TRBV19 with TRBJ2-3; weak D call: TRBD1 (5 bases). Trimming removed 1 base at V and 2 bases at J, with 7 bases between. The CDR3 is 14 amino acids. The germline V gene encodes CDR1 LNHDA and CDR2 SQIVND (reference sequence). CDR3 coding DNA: TGTGCCAGTAGTATAGGGACATTCACAGATACGCAGTATTTT. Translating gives CASSIGTFTDTQYF. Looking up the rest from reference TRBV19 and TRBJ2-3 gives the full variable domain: DGGITQSPKYLFRKEGQNVTLSCEQNLNHDAMYWYRQDPGQGLRLIYYSQIVNDFQKGDIAEGYSVSREKKESFPLTVTSAQKNPTAFYLCASSIGTFTDTQYFGPGTRLTVL.

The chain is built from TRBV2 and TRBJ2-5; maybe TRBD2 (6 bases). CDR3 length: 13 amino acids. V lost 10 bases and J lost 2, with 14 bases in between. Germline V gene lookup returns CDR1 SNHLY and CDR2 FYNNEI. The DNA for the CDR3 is TGTGCCAACACCGATCGGGGGCAAGAGACCCAGTACTTC. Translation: CANTDRGQETQYF. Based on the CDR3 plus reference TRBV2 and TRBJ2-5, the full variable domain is EPEVTQTPSHQVTQMGQEVILRCVPISNHLYFYWYRQILGQKVEFLVSFYNNEISEKSEIFDDQFSVERPDGSNFTLKIRSTKLEDSAMYFCANTDRGQETQYFGPGTRLLVL.

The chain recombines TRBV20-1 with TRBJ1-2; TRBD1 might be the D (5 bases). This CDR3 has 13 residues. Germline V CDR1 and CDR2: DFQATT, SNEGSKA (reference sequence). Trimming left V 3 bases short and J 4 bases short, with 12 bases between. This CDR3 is CSASRVQGYGYTF. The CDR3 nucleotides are TGCAGTGCTAGTCGGGTGCAGGGCTATGGCTACACCTTC.

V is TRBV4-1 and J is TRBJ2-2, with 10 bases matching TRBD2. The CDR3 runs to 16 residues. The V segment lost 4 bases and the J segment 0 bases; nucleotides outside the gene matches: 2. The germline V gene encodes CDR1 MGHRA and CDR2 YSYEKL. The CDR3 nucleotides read TGCGCCAGCAGCCGAGGACTAGCGGCGAACACCGGGGAGCTGTTTTTT. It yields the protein CASSRGLAANTGELFF.

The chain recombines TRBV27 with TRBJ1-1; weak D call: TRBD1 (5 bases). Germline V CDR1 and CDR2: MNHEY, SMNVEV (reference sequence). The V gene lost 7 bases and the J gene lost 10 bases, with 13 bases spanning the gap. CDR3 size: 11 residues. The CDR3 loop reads CASIGGGAAFF. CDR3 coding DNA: TGTGCCAGCATTGGGGGGGGTGCAGCTTTCTTT.

The CDR3 DNA sequence: TGTGCCAGTTCTCTCTCCGGCGGTGAGCAGTTCTTC. It yields the protein CASSLSGGEQFF. The chain joins TRBV6-5 to TRBJ2-1; D gene uncertain. V dropped 9 bases and J dropped 9 bases, with 15 bases sitting between them. This CDR3 spans 12 amino acids. CDR1 and CDR2 (germline): MNHEY, SVGAGI.

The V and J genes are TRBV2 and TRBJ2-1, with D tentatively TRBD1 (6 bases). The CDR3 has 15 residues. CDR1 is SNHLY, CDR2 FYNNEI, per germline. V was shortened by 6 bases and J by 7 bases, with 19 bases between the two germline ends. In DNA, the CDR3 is TGTGCCAGCAGCGCATATTGGGGGCCTCAAAATGAGCAGTTCTTC. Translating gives CASSAYWGPQNEQFF.

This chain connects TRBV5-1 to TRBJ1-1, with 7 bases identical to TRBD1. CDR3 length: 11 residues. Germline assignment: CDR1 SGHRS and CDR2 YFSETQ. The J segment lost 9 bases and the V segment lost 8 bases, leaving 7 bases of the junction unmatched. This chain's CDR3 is CASRQGNQAFF. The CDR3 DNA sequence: TGCGCCAGTCGACAGGGCAATCAAGCTTTCTTT. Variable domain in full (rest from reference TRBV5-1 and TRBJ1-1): KAGVTQTPRYLIKTRGQQVTLSCSPISGHRSVSWYQQTPGQGLQFLFEYFSETQRNKGNFPGRFSGRQFSNSRSEMNVSTLELGDSALYLCASRQGNQAFFGQGTRLTVV.

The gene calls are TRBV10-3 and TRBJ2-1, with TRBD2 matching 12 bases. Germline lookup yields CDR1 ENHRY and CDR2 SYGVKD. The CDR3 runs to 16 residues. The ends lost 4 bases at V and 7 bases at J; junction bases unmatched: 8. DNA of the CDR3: TGTGCCATCAGTGCACCGACTAGCGGGAGTGGGAATGAGCAGTTCTTC. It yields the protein CAISAPTSGSGNEQFF.

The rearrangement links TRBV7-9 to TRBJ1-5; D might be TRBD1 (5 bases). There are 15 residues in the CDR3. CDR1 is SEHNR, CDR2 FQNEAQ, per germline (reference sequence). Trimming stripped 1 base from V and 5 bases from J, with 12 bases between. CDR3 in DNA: TGTGCCAGCAGCTTAGATCCAGGGCCCCATCAGCCCCAGCATTTT. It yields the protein CASSLDPGPHQPQHF.

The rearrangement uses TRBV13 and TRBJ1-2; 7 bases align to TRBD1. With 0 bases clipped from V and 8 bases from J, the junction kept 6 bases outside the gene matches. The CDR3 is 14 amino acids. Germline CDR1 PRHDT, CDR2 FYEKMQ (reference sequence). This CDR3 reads CASSLGRGWGGYTF. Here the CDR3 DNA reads TGTGCCAGCAGCTTAGGCAGGGGGTGGGGAGGCTACACCTTC.

CDR3 sequence: CASSSMGGTEAFF. CDR3 sequence (DNA): TGTGCCAGCAGCAGTATGGGGGGCACTGAAGCTTTCTTT. The chain links TRBV2 to TRBJ1-1, with a weak D call TRBD1 (5 bases). The germline V gene has CDR1 SNHLY and CDR2 FYNNEI. Trimming removed 6 bases at V and 4 bases at J, with 12 bases between. This CDR3 has 13 amino acids.

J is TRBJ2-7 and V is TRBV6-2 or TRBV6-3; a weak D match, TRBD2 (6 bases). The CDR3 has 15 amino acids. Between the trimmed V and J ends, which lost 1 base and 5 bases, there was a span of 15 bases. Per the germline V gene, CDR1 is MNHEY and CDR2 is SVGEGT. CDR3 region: CASSYYGTRGNEQYF. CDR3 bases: TGTGCCAGCAGTTACTACGGGACGCGGGGAAACGAGCAGTACTTC.

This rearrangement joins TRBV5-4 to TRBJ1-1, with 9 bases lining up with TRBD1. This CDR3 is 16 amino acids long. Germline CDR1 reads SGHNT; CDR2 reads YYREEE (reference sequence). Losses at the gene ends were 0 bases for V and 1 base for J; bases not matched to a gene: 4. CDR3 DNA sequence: TGTGCCAGCAGCTTGGGTACAGGGGGCAAGAACACTGAAGCTTTCTTT. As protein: CASSLGTGGKNTEAFF.

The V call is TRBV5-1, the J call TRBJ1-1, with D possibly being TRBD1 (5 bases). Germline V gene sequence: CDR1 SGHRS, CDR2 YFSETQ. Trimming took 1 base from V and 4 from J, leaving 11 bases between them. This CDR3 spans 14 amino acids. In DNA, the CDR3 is TGCGCCAGCAGCTTGTCGGCAGGGCTCACTGAAGCTTTCTTT. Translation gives CASSLSAGLTEAFF.

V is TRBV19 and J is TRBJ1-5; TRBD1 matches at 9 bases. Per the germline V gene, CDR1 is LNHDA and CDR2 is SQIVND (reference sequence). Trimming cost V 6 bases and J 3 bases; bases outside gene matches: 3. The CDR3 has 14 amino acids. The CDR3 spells CASSQQGANQPQHF. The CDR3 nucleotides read TGTGCCAGTAGCCAACAGGGGGCCAATCAGCCCCAGCATTTT. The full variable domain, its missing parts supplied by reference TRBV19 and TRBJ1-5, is DGGITQSPKYLFRKEGQNVTLSCEQNLNHDAMYWYRQDPGQGLRLIYYSQIVNDFQKGDIAEGYSVSREKKESFPLTVTSAQKNPTAFYLCASSQQGANQPQHFGDGTRLSIL.

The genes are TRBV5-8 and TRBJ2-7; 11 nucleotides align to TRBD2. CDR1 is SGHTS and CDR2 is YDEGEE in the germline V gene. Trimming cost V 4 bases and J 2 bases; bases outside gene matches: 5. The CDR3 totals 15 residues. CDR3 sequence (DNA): TGTGCCAGCAGCCTCCGACTAGCGGGGACCTACGAGCAGTACTTC. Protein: CASSLRLAGTYEQYF. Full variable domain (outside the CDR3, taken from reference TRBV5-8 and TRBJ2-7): EAGVTQSPTHLIKTRGQQATLRCSPISGHTSVYWYQQALGLGLQFLLWYDEGEERNRGNFPPRFSGRQFPNYSSELNVNALELEDSALYLCASSLRLAGTYEQYFGPGTRLTVT.

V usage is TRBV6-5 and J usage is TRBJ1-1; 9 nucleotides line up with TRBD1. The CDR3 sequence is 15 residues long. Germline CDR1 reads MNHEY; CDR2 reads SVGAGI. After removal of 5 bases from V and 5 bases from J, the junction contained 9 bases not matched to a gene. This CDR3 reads CASSHRDRVTTEAFF. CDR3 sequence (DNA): TGTGCCAGCAGTCACCGGGACAGGGTGACGACTGAAGCTTTCTTT.

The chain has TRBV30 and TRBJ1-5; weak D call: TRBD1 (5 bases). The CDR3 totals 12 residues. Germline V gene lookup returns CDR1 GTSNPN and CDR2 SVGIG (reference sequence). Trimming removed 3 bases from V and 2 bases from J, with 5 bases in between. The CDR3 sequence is CAWRGGNQPQHF. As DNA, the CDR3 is TGTGCCTGGAGAGGGGGCAATCAGCCCCAGCATTTT.

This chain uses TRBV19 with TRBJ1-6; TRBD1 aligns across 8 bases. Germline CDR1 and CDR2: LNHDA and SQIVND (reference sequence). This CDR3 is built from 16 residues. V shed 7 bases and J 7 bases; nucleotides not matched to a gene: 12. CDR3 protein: CASMDPGQGANSPLHF. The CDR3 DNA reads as TGTGCCAGTATGGACCCCGGACAGGGAGCGAATTCACCCCTCCACTTT. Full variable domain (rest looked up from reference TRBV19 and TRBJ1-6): DGGITQSPKYLFRKEGQNVTLSCEQNLNHDAMYWYRQDPGQGLRLIYYSQIVNDFQKGDIAEGYSVSREKKESFPLTVTSAQKNPTAFYLCASMDPGQGANSPLHFGNGTRLTVT.

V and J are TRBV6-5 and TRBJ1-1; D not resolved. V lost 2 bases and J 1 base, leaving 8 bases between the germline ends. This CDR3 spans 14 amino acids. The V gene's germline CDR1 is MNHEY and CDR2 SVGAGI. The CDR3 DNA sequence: TGTGCCAGCAGTTACGGGCAGAAGAACACTGAAGCTTTCTTT. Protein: CASSYGQKNTEAFF.